These T cell receptor beta chains were read from a single sample in a study of blood T cell repertoires in COVID-19. Sequenced by immunoSEQ multiplex PCR; TCRdb stores in-frame clones only, minus some. The sample holds under 250,000 clones, 84% seen once. Sequenced sample: peripheral blood. All receptors derive from a man aged 45-60 years with acute or convalescent COVID-19. Each CDR3 is given with its conserved first and last residue. A D gene is named only where the DNA matches it firmly. Clone size is given for some rows only: seen once, a few or many times, or a class if the clone is expanded.

CDR3 | DNA | V | size | J | D
CASMLGGQGEKLFF | TGTGCCAGCATGCTGGGGGGACAGGGGGAAAAACTGTTTTTT | TRBV2 | few | TRBJ1-4 | TRBD1
CASSSRTGGANSPLHF | TGTGCCAGCAGTTCGCGGACAGGGGGCGCGAACTCACCCCTCCACTTT | TRBV6-5 | NA | TRBJ1-6 | TRBD1
CAISPTVGTIRETQYF | TGTGCCATCAGTCCTACCGTAGGGACTATTCGGGAGACCCAGTACTTC | TRBV27 | NA | TRBJ2-5 | TRBD2
CASSPPRRSHYEQYF | TGTGCCAGCAGCCCCCCAAGGCGGAGCCACTACGAGCAGTACTTC | TRBV5-5 | NA | TRBJ2-7 | NA
CASSESEESPLHF | TGTGCCAGCTCTGAGTCCGAGGAATCACCCCTCCACTTT | TRBV18 | NA | TRBJ1-6 | NA
CASSWARQGQGGYTF | TGTGCCAGCAGTTGGGCAAGACAGGGGCAGGGTGGCTACACCTTC | TRBV27 | NA | TRBJ1-2 | TRBD1
CAISESGGSDGYTF | TGTGCCATCAGTGAGTCTGGGGGGTCTGATGGCTACACCTTC | TRBV10-3 | NA | TRBJ1-2 | NA
CASSHRGYEQYF | TGTGCCAGCAGCCACAGGGGATACGAGCAGTACTTC | TRBV6-5 | once | TRBJ2-7 | TRBD1
CASSQLSTGGKGGEQFF | TGCGCCAGCAGCCAACTCTCGACAGGGGGGAAAGGTGGTGAGCAGTTCTTC | TRBV4-1 | NA | TRBJ2-1 | TRBD1
CAWSVNGQPQHF | TGTGCCTGGAGTGTTAACGGGCAGCCCCAGCATTTT | TRBV30 | NA | TRBJ1-5 | NA
CASSLSDRFNEKLFF | TGTGCCAGCAGTTTATCAGACAGATTTAATGAAAAACTGTTTTTT | TRBV28 | NA | TRBJ1-4 | NA
CASSYRTSSETQYF | TGTGCCAGCAGTTACAGGACTAGTTCGGAGACCCAGTACTTC | TRBV6-2/TRBV6-3 | NA | TRBJ2-5 | TRBD2
CASSLYFEYNEQFF | TGCGCCAGCAGCTTGTATTTTGAGTACAATGAGCAGTTCTTC | TRBV5-1 | NA | TRBJ2-1 | NA
CASSVGGNKEAFF | TGTGCCAGCAGCGTGGGGGGGAATAAAGAAGCTTTCTTT | TRBV9 | NA | TRBJ1-1 | NA
CASSAGQGNQPQHF | TGTGCCAGCAGCGCCGGACAGGGCAATCAGCCCCAGCATTTT | TRBV5-4 | NA | TRBJ1-5 | TRBD1
CATSDPTSTDTQYF | TGTGCCACCAGCGATCCCACTAGCACAGATACGCAGTATTTT | TRBV24-1 | NA | TRBJ2-3 | NA
CASSMNSMNTEAFF | TGTGCCAGTAGTATGAACAGCATGAACACTGAAGCTTTCTTT | TRBV19 | few | TRBJ1-1 | NA
CASSERRVNTGELFF | TGTGCCAGCAGTGAACGCAGGGTGAACACCGGGGAGCTGTTTTTT | TRBV2 | once | TRBJ2-2 | NA
CASRGTSIYEQYF | TGTGCCAGCAGGGGGACTAGTATCTACGAGCAGTACTTC | TRBV6-5 | NA | TRBJ2-7 | TRBD2
CATSDYRDQGQYF | TGTGCCACCAGTGATTACAGGGATCAAGGGCAGTACTTC | TRBV24-1 | NA | TRBJ2-7 | NA
CASSFGTGNYGYTF | TGTGCCAGCAGCTTCGGGACAGGGAACTATGGCTACACCTTC | TRBV7-9 | NA | TRBJ1-2 | TRBD1
CASSSGQEDSPLHF | TGCGCCAGCAGCTCCGGACAGGAGGATTCACCCCTCCACTTT | TRBV5-1 | NA | TRBJ1-6 | TRBD1
CASSQARLMNTEAFF | TGTGCCAGCTCACAGGCCAGGTTGATGAACACTGAAGCTTTCTTT | TRBV18 | NA | TRBJ1-1 | NA
CASSPTGTLYGYTF | TGTGCCAGCAGTCCTACCGGGACACTTTATGGCTACACCTTC | TRBV28 | once | TRBJ1-2 | NA
CASSGQGTRVGTEAFF | TGTGCCAGCAGTGGACAGGGGACGAGGGTGGGCACTGAAGCTTTCTTT | TRBV2 | once | TRBJ1-1 | TRBD1